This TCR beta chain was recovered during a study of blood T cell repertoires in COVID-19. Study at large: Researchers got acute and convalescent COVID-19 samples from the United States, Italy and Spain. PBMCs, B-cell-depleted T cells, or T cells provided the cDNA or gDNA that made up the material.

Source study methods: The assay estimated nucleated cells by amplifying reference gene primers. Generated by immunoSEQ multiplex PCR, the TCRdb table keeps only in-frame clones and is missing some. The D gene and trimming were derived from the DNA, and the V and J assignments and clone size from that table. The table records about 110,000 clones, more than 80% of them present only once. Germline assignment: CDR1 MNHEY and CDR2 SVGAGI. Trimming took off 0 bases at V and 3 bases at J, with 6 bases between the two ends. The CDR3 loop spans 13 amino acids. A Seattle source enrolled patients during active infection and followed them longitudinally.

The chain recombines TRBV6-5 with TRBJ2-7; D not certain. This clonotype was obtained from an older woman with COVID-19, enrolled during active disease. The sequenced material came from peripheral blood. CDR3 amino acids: CASSYSQNYEQYF. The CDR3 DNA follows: TGTGCCAGCAGTTACTCGCAGAACTACGAGCAGTACTTC.